This T cell receptor (beta chain) was sequenced for a study of read filtering for tumor transcriptome and immune sequencing. Study summary: RNA-seq yielded only about 75 to 1,300 TCR reads, IR-seq about 4 to 11 million. Notes on the study in general: IR-seq and RNA-seq agreed better without single-read clonotypes. Compared with RNA-seq, IR-seq gave much higher clonotype depth and reliability.

Molecular barcoded adaptors covering alpha/delta and beta/gamma chains were used on roughly 400 ng RNA. MiXCR was run by TCRdb on the reads, yielding one entry per CDR3 protein. The sample consists of tens of thousands of distinct CDR3 sequences, approximately 14% of them appearing once. Concerning this clonotype itself: What it recognizes is unknown. A read error may be the cause here, since a much bigger clone is one base away. This CDR3 fails to terminate in the conserved phenylalanine or tryptophan, so it likely reflects a read error.

The V gene lost 0 bases and the J gene lost 11 bases, with 25 bases spanning the gap. CDR3 length equals 18 residues. Germline loops: CDR1 LGHNA, CDR2 YNFKEQ. The sequenced material came from a population of CD138-negative cells sorted from bone marrow. The source of this sequence is a donor at least 40 years old with multiple myeloma. The rearrangement joins TRBV4-2 to TRBJ2-2; D is perhaps TRBD2 (7 bases). DNA for the CDR3: TGTGCCAGCAGCCAAGAGGGCGGGGGCTTAGGCCTTCTGACTGAGCTGTTTCTT. Translation gives CASSQEGGGLGLLTELFL.